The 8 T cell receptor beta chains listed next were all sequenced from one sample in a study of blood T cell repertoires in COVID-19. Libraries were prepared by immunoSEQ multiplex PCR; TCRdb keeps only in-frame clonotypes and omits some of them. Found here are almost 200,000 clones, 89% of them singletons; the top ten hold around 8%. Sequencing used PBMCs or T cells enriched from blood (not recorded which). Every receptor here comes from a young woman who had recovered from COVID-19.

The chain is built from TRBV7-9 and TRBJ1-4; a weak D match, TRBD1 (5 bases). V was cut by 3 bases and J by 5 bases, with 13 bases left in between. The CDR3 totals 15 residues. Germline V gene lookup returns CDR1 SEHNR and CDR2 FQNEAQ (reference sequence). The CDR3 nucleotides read TGTGCCAGCAGCTTTGGAGGGGACCTCAATGAAAAACTGTTTTTT. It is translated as CASSFGGDLNEKLFF.

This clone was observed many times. CDR3 sequence reads: CASSRPTGRDSSYEQYF. Here the CDR3 DNA reads TGTGCCAGCAGCCGACCTACGGGACGGGACAGTTCCTACGAGCAGTACTTC. The J gene is TRBJ2-7, the V gene TRBV3-1 (or the pseudogene TRBV3-2); 7 bases are a match to TRBD1. The CDR3 is 17 amino acids. Germline values: CDR1 LGHDT, CDR2 YNNKEL (reference sequence). J was trimmed by 1 base and V by 4 bases; bases with no gene match: 13.

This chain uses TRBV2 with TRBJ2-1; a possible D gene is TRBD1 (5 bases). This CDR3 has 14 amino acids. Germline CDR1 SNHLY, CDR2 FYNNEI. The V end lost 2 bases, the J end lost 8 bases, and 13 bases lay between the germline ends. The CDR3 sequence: CASSELGPQDEQFF. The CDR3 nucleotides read TGTGCCAGCAGTGAATTAGGGCCACAGGATGAGCAGTTCTTC. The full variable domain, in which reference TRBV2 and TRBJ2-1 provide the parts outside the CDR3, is EPEVTQTPSHQVTQMGQEVILRCVPISNHLYFYWYRQILGQKVEFLVSFYNNEISEKSEIFDDQFSVERPDGSNFTLKIRSTKLEDSAMYFCASSELGPQDEQFFGPGTRLTVL.

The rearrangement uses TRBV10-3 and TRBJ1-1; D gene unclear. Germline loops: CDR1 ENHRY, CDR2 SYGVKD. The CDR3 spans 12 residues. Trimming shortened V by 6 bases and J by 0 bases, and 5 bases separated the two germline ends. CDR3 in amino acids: CAIRAVNTEAFF. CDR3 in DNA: TGTGCCATCAGGGCAGTGAACACTGAAGCTTTCTTT.

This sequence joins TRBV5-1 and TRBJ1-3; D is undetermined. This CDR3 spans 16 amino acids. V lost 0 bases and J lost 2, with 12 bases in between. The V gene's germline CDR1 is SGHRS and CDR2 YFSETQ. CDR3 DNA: TGCGCCAGCAGCTTGGTTCCGGGATCGGCTGGAAACACCATATATTTT. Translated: CASSLVPGSAGNTIYF.

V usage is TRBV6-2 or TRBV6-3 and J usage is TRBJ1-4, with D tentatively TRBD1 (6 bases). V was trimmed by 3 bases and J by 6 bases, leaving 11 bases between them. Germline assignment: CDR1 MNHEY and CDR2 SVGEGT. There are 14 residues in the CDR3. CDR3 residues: CASSYGGADEKLFF. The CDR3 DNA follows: TGTGCCAGCAGTTATGGGGGGGCGGATGAAAAACTGTTTTTT.

The CDR3 here is CASSDKAGPYNEQFF. Written as DNA, the CDR3 is TGTGCCAGCAGTGACAAGGCGGGGCCCTACAATGAGCAGTTCTTC. The chain is built from TRBV2 and TRBJ2-1; D is perhaps TRBD2 (6 bases). Per germline, CDR1 SNHLY and CDR2 FYNNEI. This CDR3 is 15 amino acids long. The V and J ends lost 3 bases and 2 bases respectively, with 11 bases between them.

The DNA for the CDR3 is TGTGCCAGCAGTAAGGGGGGGGTTTACAATGAGCAGTTCTTC. Residues: CASSKGGVYNEQFF. The rearrangement uses TRBV27 and TRBJ2-1; D is perhaps TRBD2 (7 bases). This CDR3 has 14 amino acids. Germline CDR1 and CDR2: MNHEY and SMNVEV (reference sequence). Trimming removed 5 bases from V and 4 bases from J, with 12 bases in between.